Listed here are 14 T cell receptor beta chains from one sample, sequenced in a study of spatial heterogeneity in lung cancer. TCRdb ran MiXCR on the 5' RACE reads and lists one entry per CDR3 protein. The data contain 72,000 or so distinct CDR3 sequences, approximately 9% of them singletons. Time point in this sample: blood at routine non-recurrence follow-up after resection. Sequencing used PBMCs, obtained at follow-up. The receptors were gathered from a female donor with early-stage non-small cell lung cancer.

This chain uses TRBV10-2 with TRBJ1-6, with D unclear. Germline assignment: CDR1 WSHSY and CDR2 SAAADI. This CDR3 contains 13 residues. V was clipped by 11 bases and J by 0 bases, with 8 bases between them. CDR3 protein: CAGKDSYNSPLHF. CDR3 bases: TGCGCCGGCAAGGACTCCTATAATTCACCCCTCCACTTT.

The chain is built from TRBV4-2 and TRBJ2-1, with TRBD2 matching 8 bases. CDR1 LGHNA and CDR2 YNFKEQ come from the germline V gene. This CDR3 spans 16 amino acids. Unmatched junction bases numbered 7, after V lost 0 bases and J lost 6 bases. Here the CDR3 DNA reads TGTGCCAGCAGCCAAGATAGGGCGGGAGGCCTCAATGAGCAGTTCTTC. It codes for CASSQDRAGGLNEQFF.

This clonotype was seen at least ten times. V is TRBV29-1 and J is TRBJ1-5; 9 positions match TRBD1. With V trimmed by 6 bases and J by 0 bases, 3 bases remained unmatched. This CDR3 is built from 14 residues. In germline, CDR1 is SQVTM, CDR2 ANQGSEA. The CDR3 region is CSVGTGFSNQPQHF. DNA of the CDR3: TGCAGCGTCGGGACAGGGTTTAGCAATCAGCCCCAGCATTTT.

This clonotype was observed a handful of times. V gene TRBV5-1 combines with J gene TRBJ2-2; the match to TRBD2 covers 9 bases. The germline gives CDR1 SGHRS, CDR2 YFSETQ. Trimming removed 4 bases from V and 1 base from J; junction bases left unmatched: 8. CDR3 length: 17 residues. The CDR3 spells CASSLILAGMNTGELFF. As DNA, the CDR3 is TGCGCCAGCAGCCTGATCCTAGCGGGGATGAACACCGGGGAGCTGTTTTTT.

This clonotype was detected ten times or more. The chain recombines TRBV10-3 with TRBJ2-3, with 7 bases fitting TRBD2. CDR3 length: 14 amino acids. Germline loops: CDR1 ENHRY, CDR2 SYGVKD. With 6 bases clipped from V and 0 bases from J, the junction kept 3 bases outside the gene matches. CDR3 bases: TGTGCCATCAGAGGCGGGAGAAGCACAGATACGCAGTATTTT. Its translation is CAIRGGRSTDTQYF.

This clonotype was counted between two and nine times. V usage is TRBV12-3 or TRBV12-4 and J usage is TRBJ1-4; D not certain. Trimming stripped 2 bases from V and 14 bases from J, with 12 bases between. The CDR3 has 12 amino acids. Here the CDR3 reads CASSLFRGRLFF. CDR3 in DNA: TGTGCCAGCAGTTTATTCCGCGGGAGGCTGTTTTTT.

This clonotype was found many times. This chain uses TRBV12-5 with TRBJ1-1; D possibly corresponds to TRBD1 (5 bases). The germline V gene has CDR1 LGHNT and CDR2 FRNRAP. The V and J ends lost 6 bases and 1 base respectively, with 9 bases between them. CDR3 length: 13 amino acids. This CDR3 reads CASGRDPNTEAFF. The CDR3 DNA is TGTGCTAGTGGAAGGGACCCGAACACTGAAGCTTTCTTT. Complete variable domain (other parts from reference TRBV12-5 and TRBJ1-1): DARVTQTPRHKVTEMGQEVTMRCQPILGHNTVFWYRQTMMQGLELLAYFRNRAPLDDSGMPKDRFSAEMPDATLATLKIQPSEPRDSAVYFCASGRDPNTEAFFGQGTRLTVV.

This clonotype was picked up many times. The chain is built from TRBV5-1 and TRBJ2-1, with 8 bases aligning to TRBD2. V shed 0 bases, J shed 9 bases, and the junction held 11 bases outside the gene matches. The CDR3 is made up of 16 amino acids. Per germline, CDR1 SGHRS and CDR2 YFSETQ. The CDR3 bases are TGCGCCAGCAGCTTGGGCGGGACTAGTGATCAGGGTGAGCAGTTCTTC. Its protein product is CASSLGGTSDQGEQFF.

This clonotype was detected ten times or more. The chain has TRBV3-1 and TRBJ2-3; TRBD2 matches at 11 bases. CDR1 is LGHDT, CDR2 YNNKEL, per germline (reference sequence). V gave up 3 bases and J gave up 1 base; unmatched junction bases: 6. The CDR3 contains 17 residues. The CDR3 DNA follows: TGTGCCAGCAGCCACTCTAGCGGGAGGTCTGGCACAGATACGCAGTATTTT. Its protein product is CASSHSSGRSGTDTQYF.

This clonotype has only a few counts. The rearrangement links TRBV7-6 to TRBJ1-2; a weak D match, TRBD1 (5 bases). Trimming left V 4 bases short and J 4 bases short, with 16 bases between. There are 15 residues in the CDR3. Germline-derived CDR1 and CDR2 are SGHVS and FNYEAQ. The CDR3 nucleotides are TGTGCCAGCAGCTATTCCCAGGGCCGCGGCTATGGCTACACCTTC. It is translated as CASSYSQGRGYGYTF. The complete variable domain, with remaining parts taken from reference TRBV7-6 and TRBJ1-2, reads GAGVSQSPRYKVTKRGQDVALRCDPISGHVSLYWYRQALGQGPEFLTYFNYEAQQDKSGLPNDRFSAERPEGSISTLTIQRTEQRDSAMYRCASSYSQGRGYGYTFGSGTRLTVV.

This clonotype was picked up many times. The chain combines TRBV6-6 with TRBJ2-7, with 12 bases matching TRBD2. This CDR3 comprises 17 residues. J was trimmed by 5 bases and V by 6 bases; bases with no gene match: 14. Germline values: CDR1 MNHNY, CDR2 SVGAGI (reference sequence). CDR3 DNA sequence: TGTGCCAGCAGGCCGGGACTAGCGGGCCCCCGGGGGAACGAGCAGTACTTC. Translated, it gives CASRPGLAGPRGNEQYF.

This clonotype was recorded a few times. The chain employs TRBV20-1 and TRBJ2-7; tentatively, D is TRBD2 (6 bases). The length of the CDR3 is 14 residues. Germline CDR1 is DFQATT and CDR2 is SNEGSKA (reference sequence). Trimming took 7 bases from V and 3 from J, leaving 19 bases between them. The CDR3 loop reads CSVETAGRGYEQYF. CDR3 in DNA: TGCAGTGTGGAAACGGCGGGAAGAGGCTACGAGCAGTACTTC.

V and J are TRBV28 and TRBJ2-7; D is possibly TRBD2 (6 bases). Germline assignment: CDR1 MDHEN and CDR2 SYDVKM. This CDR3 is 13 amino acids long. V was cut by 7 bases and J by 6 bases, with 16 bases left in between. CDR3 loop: CASNGGDGTEQYF. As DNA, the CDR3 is TGTGCCAGCAACGGGGGAGACGGTACCGAGCAGTACTTC.

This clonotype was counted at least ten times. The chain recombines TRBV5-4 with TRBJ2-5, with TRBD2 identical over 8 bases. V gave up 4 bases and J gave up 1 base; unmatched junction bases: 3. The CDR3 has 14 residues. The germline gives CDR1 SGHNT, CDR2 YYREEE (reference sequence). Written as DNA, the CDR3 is TGTGCCAGCAGCCGGACTAGCTCCCAAGAGACCCAGTACTTC. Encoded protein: CASSRTSSQETQYF.